These 18 T cell receptor beta chains came from one sample sequenced in a study of blood T cell repertoires in COVID-19. Using immunoSEQ multiplex PCR, the repertoire was profiled, and TCRdb retains in-frame clones only, with some absent. The data contain approximately 190,000 clones, 79% of them singletons. Material: peripheral blood. These receptors all come from a man between 60 and 75 years old with active or convalescent COVID-19.

The genes are TRBV5-8 and TRBJ1-2; no definite D call. The CDR3 loop spans 16 amino acids. Trimming stripped 1 base from V and 6 bases from J, with 19 bases between. In germline, CDR1 is SGHTS, CDR2 YDEGEE. This CDR3 reads CASSLPDNPTTNGYTF. DNA for the CDR3: TGTGCCAGCAGCTTGCCAGACAATCCAACAACGAATGGCTACACCTTC.

The J gene is TRBJ2-3, the V gene TRBV24-1; TRBD1 matches 7 bases. Germline V gene data show CDR1 as KGHDR and CDR2 as SFDVKD. V trimming: 8 bases; J trimming: 1 base; junction bases outside the gene matches: 5. The CDR3 totals 14 residues. The chain's CDR3 is CATKDDRGTDTQYF. CDR3 DNA sequence: TGTGCCACCAAGGACGACAGGGGCACAGATACGCAGTATTTT.

The V gene is TRBV7-7, the J gene TRBJ2-3, with 8 positions matching TRBD1. The CDR3 has 14 residues. After removal of 4 bases from V and 6 bases from J, the junction contained 6 bases not matched to a gene. Germline values: CDR1 SSHAT, CDR2 FNYEAQ (reference sequence). The CDR3 DNA reads TGTGCCAGCAGCTCGGGGACAGGCGGGGATACGCAGTATTTT. It encodes CASSSGTGGDTQYF.

The chain combines TRBV18 with TRBJ1-1, with a possible D match to TRBD1 (5 bases). With 3 bases removed from V and 2 bases from J, the gap between germline ends came to 19 bases. CDR3 length: 17 amino acids. Germline V lookup: CDR1 KGHSH, CDR2 LQKENI. CDR3 protein: CASSPLTFDRPNTEAFF. The CDR3 nucleotides read TGTGCCAGCTCACCCTTAACCTTCGACAGACCCAACACTGAAGCTTTCTTT. The full variable domain, with the rest looked up from reference TRBV18 and TRBJ1-1, is NAGVMQNPRHLVRRRGQEARLRCSPMKGHSHVYWYRQLPEEGLKFMVYLQKENIIDESGMPKERFSAEFPKEGPSILRIQQVVRGDSAAYFCASSPLTFDRPNTEAFFGQGTRLTVV.

This chain joins TRBV5-1 and TRBJ2-5; 13 nucleotides align to TRBD2. Germline-derived CDR1 and CDR2 are SGHRS and YFSETQ. Trimming took 4 bases from V and 0 from J; bases not matched to a gene: 3. CDR3 size: 16 residues. DNA for the CDR3: TGCGCCAGCAGCCCTGGGACTAGCGGGAACCAAGAGACCCAGTACTTC. Translation gives CASSPGTSGNQETQYF.

The chain uses TRBV19 and TRBJ1-5, with D perhaps TRBD1 (6 bases). CDR1 and CDR2 (germline): LNHDA, SQIVND (reference sequence). The CDR3 is 13 residues long. V was cut by 8 bases and J by 7 bases, with 15 bases left in between. The CDR3: CASLTGQGQPQHF. CDR3 DNA sequence: TGTGCCAGTTTAACAGGGCAGGGGCAGCCCCAGCATTTT.

The chain couples TRBV28 to TRBJ2-2; the match to TRBD2 covers 9 bases. The CDR3 runs 17 residues. Unmatched junction bases numbered 9, after V lost 3 bases and J lost 4 bases. Looked up from germline, CDR1 is MDHEN and CDR2 is SYDVKM. CDR3 amino acids: CASSFPLAGGGTGELFF. The CDR3 DNA reads TGTGCCAGCAGTTTTCCCTTGGCGGGAGGGGGCACCGGGGAGCTGTTTTTT.

This clone was seen only once. The rearrangement links TRBV5-5 to TRBJ2-3, with a possible D match to TRBD1 (6 bases). The germline V gene encodes CDR1 SGHKS and CDR2 YYEKEE (reference sequence). This CDR3 contains 14 residues. V was clipped by 5 bases and J by 4 bases, with 14 bases between them. The CDR3 spells CASSPWTAADTQYF. The CDR3 nucleotides read TGTGCCAGCAGTCCGTGGACAGCAGCAGATACGCAGTATTTT.

J is TRBJ2-7 and V is TRBV7-8, with TRBD2 as a possible D gene (5 bases). V lost 4 bases and J 3 bases, leaving 13 bases between the germline ends. The CDR3 consists of 14 residues. Germline V gives CDR1 SGHVS, CDR2 FQNEAQ. CDR3 loop: CASSYGELDYEQYF. Written as DNA, the CDR3 is TGTGCCAGCAGCTACGGGGAGCTTGACTACGAGCAGTACTTC.

In DNA, the CDR3 is TGTGCCAGCAGCGGACTAGCGGGAGTTAATGAGCAGTTCTTC. Translation gives CASSGLAGVNEQFF. This chain joins TRBV9 and TRBJ2-1, with TRBD2 matching 12 bases. The CDR3 has 14 residues. Trimming at V came to 3 bases and at J to 7 bases, leaving 2 bases not matched to a gene. The germline V gene encodes CDR1 SGDLS and CDR2 YYNGEE.

The chain couples TRBV7-2 to TRBJ1-1; D is uncertain. Trimming took off 5 bases at V and 1 base at J, with 11 bases between the two ends. The CDR3 extends over 14 amino acids. Germline V lookup: CDR1 SGHTA, CDR2 FQGNSA. The CDR3, as DNA: TGTGCCAGCAGCCCTCGCGGATCGAACACTGAAGCTTTCTTT. Amino acid sequence: CASSPRGSNTEAFF.

This clone has a handful of counts. The chain has TRBV4-1 and TRBJ2-7; D unresolved. Germline V CDR1 and CDR2: MGHRA, YSYEKL. This CDR3 has 11 amino acids. The V end was cut by 0 bases, the J end by 6 bases, with 3 bases between. CDR3 nucleotide sequence: TGCGCCAGCAGCCAAGATAGCGAGCAGTACTTC. This translates into CASSQDSEQYF.

The chain carries TRBV10-3 and TRBJ2-7, with D maybe TRBD2 (6 bases). Looked up from germline, CDR1 is ENHRY and CDR2 is SYGVKD. The CDR3 totals 13 residues. V was trimmed by 2 bases and J by 9 bases, leaving 14 bases between them. CDR3 sequence reads: CAISEGGTWGQYF. The CDR3 DNA is TGTGCCATCAGTGAGGGCGGGACCTGGGGGCAGTACTTC.

The rearrangement joins TRBV5-6 to TRBJ1-5; 9 bases match TRBD1. This CDR3 spans 14 amino acids. Germline V gene sequence: CDR1 SGHDT, CDR2 YYEEEE. Losses at the gene ends were 5 bases for V and 6 bases for J; bases not matched to a gene: 6. CDR3 sequence (DNA): TGTGCCAGCAGTTATGGGACAGGGAGTCAGCCCCAGCATTTT. It specifies CASSYGTGSQPQHF.

This clone was counted only a few times. The chain is built from TRBV7-2 and TRBJ2-2; the D gene is possibly TRBD2 (6 bases). This CDR3 contains 16 residues. CDR1 is SGHTA and CDR2 is FQGNSA in the germline V gene. Trimming cost V 5 bases and J 7 bases, with 20 bases left between them. The CDR3 reads CASSPRGKGRGGELFF. The CDR3 coding sequence is TGTGCCAGCAGCCCTCGGGGGAAGGGTAGGGGCGGGGAGCTGTTTTTT.

The V call is TRBV30, the J call TRBJ2-2; D call uncertain. V was pared by 5 bases and J by 1 base, with 8 bases between. The CDR3 runs 13 residues. Germline CDR1 GTSNPN, CDR2 SVGIG (reference sequence). The CDR3 here is CAWGPKNTGELFF. The CDR3 DNA reads TGTGCCTGGGGCCCCAAGAACACCGGGGAGCTGTTTTTT.

The genes are TRBV5-1 and TRBJ1-1, with 8 bases matching TRBD1. The CDR3 consists of 14 residues. Germline trimming cut 0 bases from V and 6 bases from J; bases unmatched to any gene: 4. Germline assignment: CDR1 SGHRS and CDR2 YFSETQ. DNA for the CDR3: TGCGCCAGCAGCTTGGTCCCGGGACAGGCTGAAGCTTTCTTT. It specifies CASSLVPGQAEAFF.

This rearrangement joins TRBV7-7 to TRBJ2-2; 8 nucleotides align to TRBD1. The junction had 3 bases not matched to a gene; V was cut back by 2 bases and J by 1 base. CDR1 is SSHAT and CDR2 is FNYEAQ in the germline V gene (reference sequence). The CDR3 is made up of 16 amino acids. This CDR3 reads CASSLSGTGNTGELFF. CDR3 coding DNA: TGTGCCAGCAGCTTAAGTGGGACAGGGAACACCGGGGAGCTGTTTTTT.